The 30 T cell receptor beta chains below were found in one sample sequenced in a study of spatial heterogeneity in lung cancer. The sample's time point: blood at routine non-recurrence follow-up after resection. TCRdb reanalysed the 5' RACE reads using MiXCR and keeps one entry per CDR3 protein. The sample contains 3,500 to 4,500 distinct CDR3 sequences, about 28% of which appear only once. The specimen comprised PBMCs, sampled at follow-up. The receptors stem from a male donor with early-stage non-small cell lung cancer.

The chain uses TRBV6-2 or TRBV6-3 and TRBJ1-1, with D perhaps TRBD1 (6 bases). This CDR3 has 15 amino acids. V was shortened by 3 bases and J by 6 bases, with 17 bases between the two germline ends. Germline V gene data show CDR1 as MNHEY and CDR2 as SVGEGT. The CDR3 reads CASSYDGEGQPEAFF. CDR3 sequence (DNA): TGTGCCAGCAGTTATGATGGTGAAGGACAGCCTGAAGCTTTCTTT.

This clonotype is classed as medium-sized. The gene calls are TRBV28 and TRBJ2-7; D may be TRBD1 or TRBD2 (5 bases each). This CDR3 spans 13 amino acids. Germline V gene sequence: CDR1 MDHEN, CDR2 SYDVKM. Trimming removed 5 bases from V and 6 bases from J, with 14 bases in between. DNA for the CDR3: TGTGCCAGCAGTCGGGCAGGGACCTTCGAGCAGTACTTC. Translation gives CASSRAGTFEQYF.

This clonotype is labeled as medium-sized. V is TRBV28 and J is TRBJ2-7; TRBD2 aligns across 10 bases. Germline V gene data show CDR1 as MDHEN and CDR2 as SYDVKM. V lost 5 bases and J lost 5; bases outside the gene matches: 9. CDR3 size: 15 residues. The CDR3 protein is CASSQSGRAWNEQYF. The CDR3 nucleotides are TGTGCCAGCAGTCAAAGCGGGAGGGCCTGGAACGAGCAGTACTTC.

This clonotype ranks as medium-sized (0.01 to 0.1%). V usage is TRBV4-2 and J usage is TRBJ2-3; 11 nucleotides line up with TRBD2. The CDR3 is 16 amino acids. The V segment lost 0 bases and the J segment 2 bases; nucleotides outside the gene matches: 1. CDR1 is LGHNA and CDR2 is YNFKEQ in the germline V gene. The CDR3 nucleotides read TGTGCCAGCAGCCAAGAACTAGCGGGGGCCACAGATACGCAGTATTTT. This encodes CASSQELAGATDTQYF.

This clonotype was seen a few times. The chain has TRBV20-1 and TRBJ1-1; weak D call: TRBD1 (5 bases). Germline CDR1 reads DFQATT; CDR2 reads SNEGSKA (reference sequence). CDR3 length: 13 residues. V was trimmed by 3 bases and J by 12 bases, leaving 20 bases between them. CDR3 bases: TGCAGTGCTAGCCCGACAGCCTCCATTTTAACTTTCTTT. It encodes CSASPTASILTFF.

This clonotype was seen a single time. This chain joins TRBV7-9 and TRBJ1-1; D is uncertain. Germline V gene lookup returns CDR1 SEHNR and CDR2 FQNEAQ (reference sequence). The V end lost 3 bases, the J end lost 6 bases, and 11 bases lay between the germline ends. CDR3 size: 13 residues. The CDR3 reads CASSFGGGSEAFF. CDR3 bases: TGTGCCAGCAGCTTCGGCGGAGGGTCTGAAGCTTTCTTT.

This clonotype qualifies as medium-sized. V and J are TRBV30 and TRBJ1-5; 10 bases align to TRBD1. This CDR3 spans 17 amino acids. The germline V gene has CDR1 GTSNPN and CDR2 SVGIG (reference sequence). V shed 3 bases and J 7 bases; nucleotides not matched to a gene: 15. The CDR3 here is CAWSPGQGIGLFQPQHF. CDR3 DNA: TGTGCCTGGAGCCCGGGACAGGGGATAGGTTTATTCCAGCCCCAGCATTTT. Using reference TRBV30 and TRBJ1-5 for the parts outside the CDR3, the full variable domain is SQTIHQWPATLVQPVGSPLSLECTVEGTSNPNLYWYRQAAGRGLQLLFYSVGIGQISSEVPQNLSASRPQDRQFILSSKKLLLSDSGFYLCAWSPGQGIGLFQPQHFGDGTRLSIL.

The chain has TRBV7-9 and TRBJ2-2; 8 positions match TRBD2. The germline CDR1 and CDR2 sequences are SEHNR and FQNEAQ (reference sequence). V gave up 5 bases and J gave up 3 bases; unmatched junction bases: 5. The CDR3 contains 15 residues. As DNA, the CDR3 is TGTGCCAGCAGCATGAGCGGGAGTGACACCGGGGAGCTGTTTTTT. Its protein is CASSMSGSDTGELFF.

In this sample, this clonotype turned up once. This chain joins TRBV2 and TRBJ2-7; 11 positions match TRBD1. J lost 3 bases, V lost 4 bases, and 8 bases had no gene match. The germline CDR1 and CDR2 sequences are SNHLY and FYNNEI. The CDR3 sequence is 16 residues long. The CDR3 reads CASSARAGTGGYEQYF. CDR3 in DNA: TGTGCCAGCAGTGCCAGAGCCGGGACAGGGGGCTACGAGCAGTACTTC.

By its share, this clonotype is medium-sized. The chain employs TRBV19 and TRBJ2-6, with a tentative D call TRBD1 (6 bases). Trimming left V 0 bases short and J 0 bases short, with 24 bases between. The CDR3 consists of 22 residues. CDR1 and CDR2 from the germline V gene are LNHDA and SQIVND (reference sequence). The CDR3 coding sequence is TGTGCCAGTAGTATAGATGATCACAGGGTGCTCGGTACCAGCTCTGGGGCCAACGTCCTGACTTTC. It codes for CASSIDDHRVLGTSSGANVLTF.

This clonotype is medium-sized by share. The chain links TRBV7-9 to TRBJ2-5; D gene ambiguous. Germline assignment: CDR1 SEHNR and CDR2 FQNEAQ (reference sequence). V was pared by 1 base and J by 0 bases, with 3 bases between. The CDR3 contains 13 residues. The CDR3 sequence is CASSLEYQETQYF. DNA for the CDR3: TGTGCCAGCAGCTTAGAGTACCAAGAGACCCAGTACTTC.

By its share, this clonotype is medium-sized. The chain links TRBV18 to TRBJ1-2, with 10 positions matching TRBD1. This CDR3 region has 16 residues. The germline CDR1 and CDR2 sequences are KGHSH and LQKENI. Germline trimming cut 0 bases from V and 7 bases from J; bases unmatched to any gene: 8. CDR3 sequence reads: CASSPPGQGTTRGYTF. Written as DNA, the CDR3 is TGTGCCAGCTCACCACCGGGACAGGGGACCACGCGTGGCTACACCTTC.

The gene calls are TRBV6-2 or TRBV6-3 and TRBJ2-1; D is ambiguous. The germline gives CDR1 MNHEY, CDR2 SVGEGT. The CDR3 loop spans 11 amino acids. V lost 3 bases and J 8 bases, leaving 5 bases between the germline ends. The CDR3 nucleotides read TGTGCCAGCAGTTATCTGGATGAGCAGTTCTTC. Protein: CASSYLDEQFF.

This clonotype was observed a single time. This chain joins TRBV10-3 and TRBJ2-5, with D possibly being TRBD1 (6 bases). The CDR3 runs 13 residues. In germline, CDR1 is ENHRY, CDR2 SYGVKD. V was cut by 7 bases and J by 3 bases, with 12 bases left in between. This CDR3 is CAIMPAGEETQYF. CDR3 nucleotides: TGTGCCATCATGCCGGCAGGGGAAGAGACCCAGTACTTC.

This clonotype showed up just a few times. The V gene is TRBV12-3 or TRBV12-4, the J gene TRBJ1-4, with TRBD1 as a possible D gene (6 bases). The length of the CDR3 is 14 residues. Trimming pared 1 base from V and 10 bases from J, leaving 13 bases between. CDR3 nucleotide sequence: TGTGCCAGCAGTTTAGTCGTCGGGACACCAAAACTGTTTTTT. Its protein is CASSLVVGTPKLFF.

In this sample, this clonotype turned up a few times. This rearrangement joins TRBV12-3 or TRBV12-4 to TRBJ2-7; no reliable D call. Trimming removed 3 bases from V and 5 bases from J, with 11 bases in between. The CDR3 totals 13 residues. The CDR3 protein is CASSFSGADEQYF. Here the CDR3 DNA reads TGTGCCAGCAGTTTTTCTGGTGCTGACGAGCAGTACTTC.

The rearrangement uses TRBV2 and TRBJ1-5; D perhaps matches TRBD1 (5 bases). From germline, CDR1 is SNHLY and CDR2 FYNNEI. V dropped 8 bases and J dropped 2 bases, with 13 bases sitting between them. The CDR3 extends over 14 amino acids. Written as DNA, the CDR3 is TGTGCCAGCCTGAGGGGAGTTGGCAATCAGCCCCAGCATTTT. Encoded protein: CASLRGVGNQPQHF.

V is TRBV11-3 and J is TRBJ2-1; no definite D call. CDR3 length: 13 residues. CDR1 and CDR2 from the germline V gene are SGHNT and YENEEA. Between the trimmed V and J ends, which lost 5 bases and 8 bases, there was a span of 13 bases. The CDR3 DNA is TGTGCCAGCAGCCCTTTCCGTAGAGATGAGCAGTTCTTC. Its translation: CASSPFRRDEQFF.

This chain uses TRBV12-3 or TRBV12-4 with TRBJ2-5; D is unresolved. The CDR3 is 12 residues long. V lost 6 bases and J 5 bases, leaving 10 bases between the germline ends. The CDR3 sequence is CASRQVSETQYF. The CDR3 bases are TGTGCCAGCAGGCAAGTCTCGGAGACCCAGTACTTC.

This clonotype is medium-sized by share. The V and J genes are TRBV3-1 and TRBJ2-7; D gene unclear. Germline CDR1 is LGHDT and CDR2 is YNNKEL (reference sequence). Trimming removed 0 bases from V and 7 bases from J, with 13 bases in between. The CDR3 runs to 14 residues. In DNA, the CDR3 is TGTGCCAGCAGCCAAGATCTGCTGTTCGGGGAGCAGTACTTC. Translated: CASSQDLLFGEQYF.

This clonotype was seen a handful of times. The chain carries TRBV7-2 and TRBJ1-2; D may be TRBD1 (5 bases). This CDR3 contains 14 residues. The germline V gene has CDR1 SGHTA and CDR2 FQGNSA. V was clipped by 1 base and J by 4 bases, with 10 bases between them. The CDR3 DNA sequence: TGTGCCAGCAGCTTAGTCCAGGGCATCTATGGCTACACCTTC. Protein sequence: CASSLVQGIYGYTF. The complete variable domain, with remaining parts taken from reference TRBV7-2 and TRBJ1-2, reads GAGVSQSPSNKVTEKGKDVELRCDPISGHTALYWYRQSLGQGLEFLIYFQGNSAPDKSGLPSDRFSAERTGGSVSTLTIQRTQQEDSAVYLCASSLVQGIYGYTFGSGTRLTVV.

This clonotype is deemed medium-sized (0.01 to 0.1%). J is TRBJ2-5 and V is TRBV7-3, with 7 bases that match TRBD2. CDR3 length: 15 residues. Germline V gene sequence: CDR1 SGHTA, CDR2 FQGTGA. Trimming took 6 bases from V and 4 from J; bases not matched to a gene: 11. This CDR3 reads CASSRGERVGETQYF. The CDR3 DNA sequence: TGTGCCAGCAGTCGGGGGGAACGGGTTGGAGAGACCCAGTACTTC.

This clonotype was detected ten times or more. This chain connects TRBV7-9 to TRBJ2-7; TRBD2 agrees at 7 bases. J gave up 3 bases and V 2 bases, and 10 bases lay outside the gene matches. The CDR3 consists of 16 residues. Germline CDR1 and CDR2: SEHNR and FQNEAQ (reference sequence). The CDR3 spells CASSLSGRRGIYEQYF. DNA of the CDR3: TGTGCCAGCAGCTTATCGGGACGGCGGGGGATCTACGAGCAGTACTTC. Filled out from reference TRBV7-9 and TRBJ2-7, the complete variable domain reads DTGVSQNPRHKITKRGQNVTFRCDPISEHNRLYWYRQTLGQGPEFLTYFQNEAQLEKSRLLSDRFSAERPKGSFSTLEIQRTEQGDSAMYLCASSLSGRRGIYEQYFGPGTRLTVT.

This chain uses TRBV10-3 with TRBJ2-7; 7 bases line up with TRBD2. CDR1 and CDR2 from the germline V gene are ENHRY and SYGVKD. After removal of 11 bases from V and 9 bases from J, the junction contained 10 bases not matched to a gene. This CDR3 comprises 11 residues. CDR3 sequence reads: CASRGEVGQYF. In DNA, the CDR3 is TGTGCCTCCCGGGGGGAGGTAGGGCAGTACTTC.

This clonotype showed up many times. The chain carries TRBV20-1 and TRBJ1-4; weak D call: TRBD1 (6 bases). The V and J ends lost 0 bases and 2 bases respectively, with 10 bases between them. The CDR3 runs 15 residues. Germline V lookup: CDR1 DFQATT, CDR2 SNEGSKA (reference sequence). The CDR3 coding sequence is TGCAGTGCTAGAGAACGGCAGGGGACTAATGAAAAACTGTTTTTT. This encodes CSARERQGTNEKLFF.

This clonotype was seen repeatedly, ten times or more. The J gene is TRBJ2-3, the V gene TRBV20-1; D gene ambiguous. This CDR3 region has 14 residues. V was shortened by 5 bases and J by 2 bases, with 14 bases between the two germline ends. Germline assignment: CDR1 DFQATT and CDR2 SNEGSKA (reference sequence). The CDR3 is CSAQSGPPTDTQYF. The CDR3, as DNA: TGCAGTGCTCAATCCGGGCCCCCCACAGATACGCAGTATTTT.

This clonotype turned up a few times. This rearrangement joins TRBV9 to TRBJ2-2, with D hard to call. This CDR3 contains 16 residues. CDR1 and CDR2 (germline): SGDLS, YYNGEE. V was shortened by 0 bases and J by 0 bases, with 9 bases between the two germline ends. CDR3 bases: TGTGCCAGCAGCGTAGCCATTAACGCGAACACCGGGGAGCTGTTTTTT. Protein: CASSVAINANTGELFF.

DNA for the CDR3: TGCGCCAGCAGCTTGCCTAGCGGGCCTACGCAGTATTTT. It codes for CASSLPSGPTQYF. The V call is TRBV5-1, the J call TRBJ2-3; TRBD2 matches at 8 bases. J was trimmed by 8 bases and V by 1 base; bases with no gene match: 3. CDR3 length: 13 amino acids. Germline V gene data show CDR1 as SGHRS and CDR2 as YFSETQ.

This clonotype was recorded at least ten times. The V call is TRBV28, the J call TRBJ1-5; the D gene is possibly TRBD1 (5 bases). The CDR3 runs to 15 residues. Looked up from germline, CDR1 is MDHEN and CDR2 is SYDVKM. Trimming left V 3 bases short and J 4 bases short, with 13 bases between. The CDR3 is CASSFSGRGNQPQHF. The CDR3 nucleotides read TGTGCCAGCAGTTTTTCAGGGAGGGGAAATCAGCCCCAGCATTTT.

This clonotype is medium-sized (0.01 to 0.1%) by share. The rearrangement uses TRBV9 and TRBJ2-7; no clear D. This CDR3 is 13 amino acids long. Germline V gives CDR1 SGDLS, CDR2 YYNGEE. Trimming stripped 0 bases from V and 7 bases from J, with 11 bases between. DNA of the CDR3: TGTGCCAGCAGCGTAGGGCCCACGAGGGAGCAGTACTTC. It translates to CASSVGPTREQYF.